The rows below give T cell receptor beta chains drawn from one sample of a study of blood T cell repertoires in COVID-19. The repertoire was sequenced with immunoSEQ multiplex PCR; TCRdb's copy has only in-frame clones and lacks some. The table lists 150,000 to 200,000 clones, over 60% of them singletons. The material sequenced was peripheral blood. These receptors all come from a woman in her 70s with acute or convalescent COVID-19. Each CDR3 is given without its conserved first and last residue.

v_gene	CDR3aa
TRBV25-1	ASSELRAGLQETQY
TRBV5-1	ASSLAPASYGYT
TRBV18	ASSPSGVGYT
TRBV3-1/TRBV3-2	ASSFQGAYGYT
TRBV18	ASSPGLAGGELF
TRBV19	ASSIGPVGGYT
TRBV6-5	ASSLDSPPSYEQY
TRBV19	ATQIWRAAKAGELF
TRBV19	ASSITNQQGNSPLH
TRBV9	ASSPSGRALNTQY
TRBV19	ASSIIAGLYNEQF
TRBV9	ASSAGLAGGGTQY
TRBV19	ASRRQGRDNQPQH
TRBV7-2	ASSASFSGRSHEQF
TRBV3-1/TRBV3-2	ASSPGTDYGYT
TRBV5-1	ASRAAGQREQF
TRBV7-9	ASSPLSGRNEQF
TRBV24-1	ATSDRGLLDNEQF
TRBV28	ASRGSRTENNEQY
TRBV4-1	ASSPGNPPRETQY
TRBV9	ASSVDLAGAGTGELF
TRBV24-1	ATSDLLAGTNTGELF
TRBV5-5	ASSLVQGIGELF
TRBV4-2	ASSQEAGQGGSSPLH
TRBV2	ASSEARGSTDTQY
TRBV6-5	ASRPGQGFSQY